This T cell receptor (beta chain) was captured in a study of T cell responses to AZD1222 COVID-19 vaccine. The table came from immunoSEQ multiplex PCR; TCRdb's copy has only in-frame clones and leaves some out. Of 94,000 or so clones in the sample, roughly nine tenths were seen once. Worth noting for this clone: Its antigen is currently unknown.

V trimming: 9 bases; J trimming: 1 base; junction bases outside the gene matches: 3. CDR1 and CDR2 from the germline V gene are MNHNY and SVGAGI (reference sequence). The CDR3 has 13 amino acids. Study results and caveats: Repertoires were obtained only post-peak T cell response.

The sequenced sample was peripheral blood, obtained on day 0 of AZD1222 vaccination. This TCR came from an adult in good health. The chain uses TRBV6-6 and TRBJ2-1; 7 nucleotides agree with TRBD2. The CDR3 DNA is TGTGCCAGTGGGGGGGTTTCCTACAATGAGCAGTTCTTC. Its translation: CASGGVSYNEQFF.